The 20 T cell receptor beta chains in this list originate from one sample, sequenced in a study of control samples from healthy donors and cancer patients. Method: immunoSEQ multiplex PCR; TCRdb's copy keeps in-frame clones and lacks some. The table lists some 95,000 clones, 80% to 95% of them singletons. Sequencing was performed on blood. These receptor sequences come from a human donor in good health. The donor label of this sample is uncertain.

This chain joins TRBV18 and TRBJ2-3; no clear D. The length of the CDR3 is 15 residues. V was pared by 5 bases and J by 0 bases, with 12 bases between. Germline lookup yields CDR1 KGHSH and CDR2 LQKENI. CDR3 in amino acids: CASSLRLTSTDTQYF. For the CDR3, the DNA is TGTGCCAGCTCATTACGTCTGACTAGCACAGATACGCAGTATTTT. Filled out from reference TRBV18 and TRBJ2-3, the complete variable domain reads NAGVMQNPRHLVRRRGQEARLRCSPMKGHSHVYWYRQLPEEGLKFMVYLQKENIIDESGMPKERFSAEFPKEGPSILRIQQVVRGDSAAYFCASSLRLTSTDTQYFGPGTRLTVL.

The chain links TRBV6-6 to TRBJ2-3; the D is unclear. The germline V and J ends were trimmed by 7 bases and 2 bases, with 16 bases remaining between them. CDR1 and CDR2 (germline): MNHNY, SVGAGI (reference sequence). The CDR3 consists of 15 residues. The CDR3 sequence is CASTMGRLYTDTQYF. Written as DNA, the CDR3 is TGTGCCAGCACGATGGGAAGGCTATACACAGATACGCAGTATTTT.

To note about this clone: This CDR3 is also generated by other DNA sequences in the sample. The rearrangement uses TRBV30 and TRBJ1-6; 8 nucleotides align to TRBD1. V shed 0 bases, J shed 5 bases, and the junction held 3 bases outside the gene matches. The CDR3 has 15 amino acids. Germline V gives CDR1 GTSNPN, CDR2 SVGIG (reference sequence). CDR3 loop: CAWSVMDRDNSPLHF. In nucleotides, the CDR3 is TGTGCCTGGAGTGTTATGGACAGGGATAATTCACCCCTCCACTTT.

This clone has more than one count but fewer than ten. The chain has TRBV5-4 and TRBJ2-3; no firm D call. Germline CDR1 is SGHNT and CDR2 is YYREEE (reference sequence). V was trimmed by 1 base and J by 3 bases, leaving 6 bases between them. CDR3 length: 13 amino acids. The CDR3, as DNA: TGTGCCAGCAGCTTGACTGGTACAGATACGCAGTATTTT. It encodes CASSLTGTDTQYF.

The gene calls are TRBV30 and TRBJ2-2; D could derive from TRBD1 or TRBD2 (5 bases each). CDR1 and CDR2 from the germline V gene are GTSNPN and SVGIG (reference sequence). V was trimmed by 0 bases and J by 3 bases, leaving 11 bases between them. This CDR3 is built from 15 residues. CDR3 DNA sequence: TGTGCCTGGAGTGTTTCGGGACCACACACCGGGGAGCTGTTTTTT. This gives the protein CAWSVSGPHTGELFF. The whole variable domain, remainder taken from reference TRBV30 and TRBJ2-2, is SQTIHQWPATLVQPVGSPLSLECTVEGTSNPNLYWYRQAAGRGLQLLFYSVGIGQISSEVPQNLSASRPQDRQFILSSKKLLLSDSGFYLCAWSVSGPHTGELFFGEGSRLTVL.

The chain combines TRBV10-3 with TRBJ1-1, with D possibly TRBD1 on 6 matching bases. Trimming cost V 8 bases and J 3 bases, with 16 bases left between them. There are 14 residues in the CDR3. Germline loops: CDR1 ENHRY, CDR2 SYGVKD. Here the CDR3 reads CAILREGEYTEAFF. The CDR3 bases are TGTGCCATCCTAAGGGAGGGGGAGTACACTGAAGCTTTCTTT.

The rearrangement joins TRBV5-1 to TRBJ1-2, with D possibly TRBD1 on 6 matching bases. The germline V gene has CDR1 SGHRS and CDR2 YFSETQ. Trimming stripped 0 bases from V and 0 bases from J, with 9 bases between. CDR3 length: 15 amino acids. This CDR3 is CASSLEGGTNYGYTF. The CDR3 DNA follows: TGCGCCAGCAGCTTGGAGGGGGGTACTAACTATGGCTACACCTTC.

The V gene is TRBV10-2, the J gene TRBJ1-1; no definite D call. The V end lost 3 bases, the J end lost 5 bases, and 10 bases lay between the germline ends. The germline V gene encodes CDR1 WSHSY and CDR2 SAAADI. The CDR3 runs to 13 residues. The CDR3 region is CASSDVGATEAFF. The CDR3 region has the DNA TGCGCCAGCAGTGATGTGGGAGCGACTGAAGCTTTCTTT.

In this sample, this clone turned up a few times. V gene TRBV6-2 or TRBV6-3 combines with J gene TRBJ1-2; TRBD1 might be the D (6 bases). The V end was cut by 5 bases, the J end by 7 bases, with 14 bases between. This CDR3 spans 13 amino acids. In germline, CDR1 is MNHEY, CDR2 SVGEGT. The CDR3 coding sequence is TGTGCCAGCAGTCCCGGGACATCGGGTGGCTACACCTTC. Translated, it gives CASSPGTSGGYTF.

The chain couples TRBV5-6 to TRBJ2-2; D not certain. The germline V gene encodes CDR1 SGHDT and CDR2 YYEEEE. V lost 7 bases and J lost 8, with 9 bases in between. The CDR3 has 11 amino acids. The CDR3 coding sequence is TGTGCCAGCGAAAGGGATGGGGAGCTGTTTTTT. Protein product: CASERDGELFF.

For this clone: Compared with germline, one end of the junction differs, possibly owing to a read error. The CDR3 DNA is TGTGCGAGCAGCTCCTATAATTCACCCCTCCACTTT. Translated: CASSSYNSPLHF. The chain uses TRBV6-5 and TRBJ1-6; no clear D. Germline CDR1 reads MNHEY; CDR2 reads SVGAGI. The CDR3 is made up of 12 amino acids.

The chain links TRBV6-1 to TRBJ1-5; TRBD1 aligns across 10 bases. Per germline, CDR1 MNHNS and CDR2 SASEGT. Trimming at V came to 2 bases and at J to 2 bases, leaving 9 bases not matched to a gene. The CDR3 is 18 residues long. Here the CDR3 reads CASSEKYGTGVGNQPQHF. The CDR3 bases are TGTGCCAGCAGTGAAAAGTATGGGACAGGGGTTGGCAATCAGCCCCAGCATTTT.

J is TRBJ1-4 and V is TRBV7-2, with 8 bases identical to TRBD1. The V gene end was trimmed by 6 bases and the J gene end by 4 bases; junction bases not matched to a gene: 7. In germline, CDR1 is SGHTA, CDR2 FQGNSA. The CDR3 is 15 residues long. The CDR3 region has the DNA TGTGCCAGCAGAAGACAGGGGCGCCTTAATGAAAAACTGTTTTTT. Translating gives CASRRQGRLNEKLFF.

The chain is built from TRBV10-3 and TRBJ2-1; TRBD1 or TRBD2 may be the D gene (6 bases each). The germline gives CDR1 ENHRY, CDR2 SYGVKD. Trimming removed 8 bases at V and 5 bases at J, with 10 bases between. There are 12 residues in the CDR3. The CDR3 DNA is TGTGCCATCCGGGGGCCTAACAATGAGCAGTTCTTC. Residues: CAIRGPNNEQFF.

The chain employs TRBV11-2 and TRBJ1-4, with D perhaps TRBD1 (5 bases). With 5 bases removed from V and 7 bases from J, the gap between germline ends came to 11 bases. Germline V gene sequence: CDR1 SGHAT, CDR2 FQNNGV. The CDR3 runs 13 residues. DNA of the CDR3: TGTGCCAGCAGCCGGGACTCCCGTGAAAAACTGTTTTTT. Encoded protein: CASSRDSREKLFF.

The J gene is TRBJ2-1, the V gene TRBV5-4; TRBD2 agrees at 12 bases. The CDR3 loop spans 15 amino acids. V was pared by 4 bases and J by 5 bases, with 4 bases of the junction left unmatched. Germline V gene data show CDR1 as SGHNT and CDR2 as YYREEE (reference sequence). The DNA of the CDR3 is TGTGCCAGCAGCCCTAGCGGGGGGGCGGACAATGAGCAGTTCTTC. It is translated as CASSPSGGADNEQFF.

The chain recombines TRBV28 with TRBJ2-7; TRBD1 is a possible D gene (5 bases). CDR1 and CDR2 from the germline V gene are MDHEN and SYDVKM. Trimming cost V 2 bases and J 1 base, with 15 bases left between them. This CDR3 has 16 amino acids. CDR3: CASSLGRVVLSYEQYF. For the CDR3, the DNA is TGTGCCAGCAGTTTAGGCAGGGTGGTCTTATCCTACGAGCAGTACTTC. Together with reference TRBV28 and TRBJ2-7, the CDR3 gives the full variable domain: DVKVTQSSRYLVKRTGEKVFLECVQDMDHENMFWYRQDPGLGLRLIYFSYDVKMKEKGDIPEGYSVSREKKERFSLILESASTNQTSMYLCASSLGRVVLSYEQYFGPGTRLTVT.

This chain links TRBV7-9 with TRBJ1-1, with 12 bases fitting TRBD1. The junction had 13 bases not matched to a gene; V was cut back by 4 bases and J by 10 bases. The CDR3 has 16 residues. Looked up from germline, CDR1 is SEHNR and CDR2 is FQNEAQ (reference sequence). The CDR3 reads CASSSPGQGATNAAFF. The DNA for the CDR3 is TGTGCCAGCAGCTCACCGGGACAGGGGGCGACTAATGCAGCTTTCTTT.

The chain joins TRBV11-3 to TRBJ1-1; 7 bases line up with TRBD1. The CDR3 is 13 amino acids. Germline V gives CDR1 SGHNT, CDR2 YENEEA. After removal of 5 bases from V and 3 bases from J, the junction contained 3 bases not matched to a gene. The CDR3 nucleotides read TGTGCCAGCAGCGGAGGGACAGACACTGAAGCTTTCTTT. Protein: CASSGGTDTEAFF.

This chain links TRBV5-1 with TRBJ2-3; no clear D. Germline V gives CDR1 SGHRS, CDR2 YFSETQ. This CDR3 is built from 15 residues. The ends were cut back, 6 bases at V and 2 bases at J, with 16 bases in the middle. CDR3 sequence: CASNHGGGTTDTQYF. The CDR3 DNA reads TGCGCCAGCAACCATGGTGGCGGCACCACAGATACGCAGTATTTT.